The 15 T cell receptor beta chains listed next were all sequenced from one sample in a study of post-analysis software for immune sequencing data. Points from the study as a whole: The five TRBV segments detected at higher frequency in patients than in controls included TRBV5-6, TRBV5-1 and TRBV20-1.

No antigen has been assigned to these receptors. The library was made from cDNA and included unique molecular identifiers. TCRdb recomputed calls from the PCR reads with MiXCR, one row per CDR3 protein. Of 350,000 to 500,000 distinct CDR3 sequences in the sample, less than 40% were seen once. Material: blood. These receptors were taken from a girl under 10 years old with multiple sclerosis.

This clonotype was counted between two and nine times. V usage is TRBV5-8 and J usage is TRBJ1-4; D call uncertain. Germline V gene sequence: CDR1 SGHTS, CDR2 YDEGEE. Trimming shortened V by 4 bases and J by 3 bases, and 13 bases separated the two germline ends. This CDR3 is 15 amino acids long. CDR3 DNA sequence: TGTGCCAGCAGCCCGCGGGCCTTATCTAATGAAAAACTGTTTTTT. It yields the protein CASSPRALSNEKLFF.

With respect to this clonotype: Given the absence of the conserved phenylalanine or tryptophan at the CDR3 end, a read error is likely. The chain combines TRBV4-2 with TRBJ2-5; 13 bases are shared with TRBD2. Losses at the gene ends were 4 bases for V and 2 bases for J; bases not matched to a gene: 1. Germline V gene data show CDR1 as LGHNA and CDR2 as YNFKEQ. This CDR3 spans 15 amino acids. The CDR3 is CASSPGLAGQETQYV. As DNA, the CDR3 is TGTGCCAGCAGCCCGGGACTAGCGGGGCAAGAGACCCAGTACGTC.

The chain recombines TRBV20-1 with TRBJ2-5; D is perhaps TRBD1 (6 bases). The last part of the DNA fits TRBJ2-7 better; the J call may be wrong. The length of the CDR3 is 12 residues. Germline V gene data show CDR1 as DFQATT and CDR2 as SNEGSKA (reference sequence). CDR3 nucleotide sequence: TGCAGTGCTAGGGACAGTCACTACGAGCAGTACTTC. This translates into CSARDSHYEQYF.

J is TRBJ1-5 and V is TRBV28, with a possible D match to TRBD1 (6 bases). Between the trimmed V and J ends, which lost 2 bases and 0 bases, there was a span of 17 bases. CDR3 size: 18 residues. Germline CDR1 is MDHEN and CDR2 is SYDVKM. CDR3 sequence: CASSLQGISTLSNQPQHF. The CDR3 DNA sequence: TGTGCCAGCAGTTTACAGGGGATTTCGACGCTTAGCAATCAGCCCCAGCATTTT.

A note on this clonotype: One junction end does not reproduce the germline sequence, and a read error may be involved. The chain is built from TRBV7-7 and TRBJ2-2; possibly TRBD2 for D (6 bases). The CDR3 has 14 residues. Germline V lookup: CDR1 SSHAT, CDR2 FNYEAQ (reference sequence). In nucleotides, the CDR3 is TGTGCCAGCAGCCTAAACTCGGGTCGCGGGGAGCGGTTTTTT. Amino acids: CASSLNSGRGERFF.

The chain combines TRBV20-1 with TRBJ2-1, with D possibly TRBD1 on 5 matching bases. This CDR3 has 15 residues. The ends were cut back, 0 bases at V and 10 bases at J, with 19 bases in the middle. The germline V gene encodes CDR1 DFQATT and CDR2 SNEGSKA (reference sequence). CDR3 sequence (DNA): TGCAGTGCTAGAGATTTAGGCCAGGGTCTTCGGGAGCAGTTCTTC. It yields the protein CSARDLGQGLREQFF.

This clonotype appeared a few times. The chain uses TRBV9 and TRBJ1-2; 7 bases match TRBD1. The CDR3 consists of 14 residues. V lost 2 bases, J lost 5 bases, and 6 bases stayed unmatched. Germline CDR1 is SGDLS and CDR2 is YYNGEE. CDR3 region: CASSVTGASYGYTF. CDR3 DNA: TGTGCCAGCAGCGTTACAGGGGCGTCTTATGGCTACACCTTC.

The genes are TRBV20-1 and TRBJ2-1; D is undetermined. Germline lookup yields CDR1 DFQATT and CDR2 SNEGSKA (reference sequence). Trimming took off 6 bases at V and 15 bases at J, with 15 bases between the two ends. The CDR3 consists of 10 residues. The CDR3 loop is CSADSEKGFF. In DNA form, the CDR3 reads TGCAGTGCGGATTCAGAGAAGGGGTTCTTC.

The chain carries TRBV7-9 and TRBJ1-2; D is ambiguous. Germline CDR1 SEHNR, CDR2 FQNEAQ (reference sequence). The ends were cut back, 9 bases at V and 4 bases at J, with 18 bases in the middle. The CDR3 consists of 14 residues. CDR3 sequence reads: CASRNADDFYGYTF. CDR3 nucleotides: TGTGCCAGTCGGAATGCGGACGACTTCTATGGCTACACCTTC.

This chain uses TRBV7-9 with TRBJ2-7, with D possibly TRBD1 on 6 matching bases. V was trimmed by 0 bases and J by 0 bases, leaving 12 bases between them. Germline-derived CDR1 and CDR2 are SEHNR and FQNEAQ (reference sequence). This CDR3 has 16 residues. In DNA form, the CDR3 reads TGTGCCAGCAGCTTAGCTGTCGGACAGAGCTCCTACGAGCAGTACTTC. Its protein is CASSLAVGQSSYEQYF.

This clonotype was counted a few times. This chain links TRBV28 with TRBJ2-3, with D perhaps TRBD2 (7 bases). Trimming shortened V by 3 bases and J by 5 bases, and 21 bases separated the two germline ends. Germline lookup yields CDR1 MDHEN and CDR2 SYDVKM. This CDR3 has 17 amino acids. The CDR3 DNA follows: TGTGCCAGCAGTTTTGGCCAAACGGGGGGCCGAGGAGATACGCAGTATTTT. It yields the protein CASSFGQTGGRGDTQYF.

This clonotype occurred a few times. This chain connects TRBV12-3 or TRBV12-4 to TRBJ2-1; 11 positions agree with TRBD2. This CDR3 spans 18 amino acids. Trimming removed 4 bases from V and 5 bases from J; junction bases left unmatched: 13. The CDR3 coding sequence is TGTGCCAGCAGTTCCCCGGGACTAGCGGCCCGACAAAACAATGAGCAGTTCTTC. This gives the protein CASSSPGLAARQNNEQFF.

The chain uses TRBV28 and TRBJ2-7; the match to TRBD2 covers 8 bases. The CDR3 runs 16 residues. The V gene end was trimmed by 5 bases and the J gene end by 0 bases; junction bases not matched to a gene: 9. Germline V gene lookup returns CDR1 MDHEN and CDR2 SYDVKM. As DNA, the CDR3 is TGTGCCAGCAGTCCCGCGGGGCTAGCGGGCTCCTACGAGCAGTACTTC. Translation gives CASSPAGLAGSYEQYF. Full variable domain (remainder filled in from reference TRBV28 and TRBJ2-7): DVKVTQSSRYLVKRTGEKVFLECVQDMDHENMFWYRQDPGLGLRLIYFSYDVKMKEKGDIPEGYSVSREKKERFSLILESASTNQTSMYLCASSPAGLAGSYEQYFGPGTRLTVT.

The chain carries TRBV7-3 and TRBJ2-6; D gene ambiguous. Germline V lookup: CDR1 SGHTA, CDR2 FQGTGA. The CDR3 has 14 residues. The V and J ends lost 4 bases and 0 bases respectively, with 4 bases between them. The CDR3 loop is CASSCGSGANVLTF. The CDR3 coding sequence is TGTGCCAGCAGCTGTGGCTCTGGGGCCAACGTCCTGACTTTC.

V and J are TRBV13 and TRBJ1-1; no definite D call. CDR1 is PRHDT, CDR2 FYEKMQ, per germline (reference sequence). The CDR3 spans 13 residues. Trimming removed 2 bases from V and 2 bases from J, with 6 bases in between. The CDR3 DNA reads TGTGCCAGCAGCTTATGGGCCAACACTGAAGCTTTCTTT. Amino acid sequence: CASSLWANTEAFF.